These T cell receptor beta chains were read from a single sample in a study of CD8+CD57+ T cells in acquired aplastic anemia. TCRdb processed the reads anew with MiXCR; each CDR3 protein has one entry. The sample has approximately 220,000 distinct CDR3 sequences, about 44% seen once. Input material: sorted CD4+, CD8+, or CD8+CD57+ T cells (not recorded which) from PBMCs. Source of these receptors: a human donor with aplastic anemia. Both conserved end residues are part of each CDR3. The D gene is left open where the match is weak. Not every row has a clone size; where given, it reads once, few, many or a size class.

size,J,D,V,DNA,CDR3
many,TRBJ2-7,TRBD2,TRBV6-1,TGTGCCAGCAGTGAATTGCTGACTAGCGGGAGAGGTCGGCAGTACTTC,CASSELLTSGRGRQYF
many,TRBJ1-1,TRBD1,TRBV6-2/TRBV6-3,TGTGCCAGCAGTCACAAGACAGGGGTCACTGAAGCTTTCTTT,CASSHKTGVTEAFF
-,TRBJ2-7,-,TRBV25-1,TGTGCCAGCAGTGAAATGTCCCCAGGATCTCCCTACGAGCAGTACTTC,CASSEMSPGSPYEQYF
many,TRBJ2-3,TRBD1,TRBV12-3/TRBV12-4,TGTGCCAGCAGCACCGGACAGGAGGACCCAGATACGCAGTATTTT,CASSTGQEDPDTQYF
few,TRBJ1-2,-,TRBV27,TGTGCCAGCAGTTCCACAGGGTTCCCTAACTATGGCTACACCTTC,CASSSTGFPNYGYTF
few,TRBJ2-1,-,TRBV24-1,TGTGCCACCAGTGATCCTCTGTATGAGCAGTTCTTC,CATSDPLYEQFF
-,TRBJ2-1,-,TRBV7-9,TGTGCCAGCAGCTCCCGACAGCCCCACAATGAGCAGTTCTTC,CASSSRQPHNEQFF
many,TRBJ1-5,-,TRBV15,TGTGCCACCAGCAGAGATTCATCGGGGCTCAATCAGCCCCAGCATTTT,CATSRDSSGLNQPQHF
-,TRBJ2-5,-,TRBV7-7,TGTGCTAGCAGCTTAGGAGGGGTTGGGGAAGAGACCCAGTACTTC,CASSLGGVGEETQYF
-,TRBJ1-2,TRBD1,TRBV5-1,TGCGCCAGCAGTAACTTTCCGGGACAGGGACCTGGAGGCTATGGCTACACCTTC,CASSNFPGQGPGGYGYTF
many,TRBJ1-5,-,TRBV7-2,TGTGCCAGCAGCTACAGGGATTTTCAGCCCCAGCATTTT,CASSYRDFQPQHF
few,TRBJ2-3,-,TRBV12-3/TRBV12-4,TGTGCCAGCAGTTTAGGGGTGAACACAGATACGCAGTATTTT,CASSLGVNTDTQYF
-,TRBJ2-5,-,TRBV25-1,TGTGCCAGCAGTGATCCTGGGTCAGCGGGAGAGACCCAGTACTTC,CASSDPGSAGETQYF
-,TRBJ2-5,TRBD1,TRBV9,TGTGCCAGCAGCCCCCGACAGGGGGAGACCCAGTACTTC,CASSPRQGETQYF
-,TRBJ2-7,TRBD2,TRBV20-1,TGCAGTGCTAGAGACCCCTCGACTAGCGGGAGGGCTGACGAGCAGTACTTC,CSARDPSTSGRADEQYF
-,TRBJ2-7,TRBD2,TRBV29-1,TGCAGCGTTCACGCTGGGACTAGCGGCTACGAGCAGTACTTC,CSVHAGTSGYEQYF
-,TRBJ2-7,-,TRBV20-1,TGCAGTGCTAGAACACAGCTAACCTACGAGCAGTACTTC,CSARTQLTYEQYF
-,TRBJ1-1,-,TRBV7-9,TGTGCCAGCAGCCCGCGGGTAGCCCTGAACACTGAAGCTTTCTTT,CASSPRVALNTEAFF
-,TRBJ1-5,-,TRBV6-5,TGTGCCAGCAGTAATGGACAGAAGAATCAGCCCCAGCATTTT,CASSNGQKNQPQHF
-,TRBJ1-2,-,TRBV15,TGTGCCACCAGCAGAGATCGGTTACAGGATGGCTACACCTTC,CATSRDRLQDGYTF
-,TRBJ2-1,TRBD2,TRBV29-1,TGCAGCGTTGGGGGGGGACTGGAGTCCTACAATGAGCAGTTCTTC,CSVGGGLESYNEQFF
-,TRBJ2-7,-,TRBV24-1,TGTGCCACCAGCCCACGGAGCGAGCAGTACTTC,CATSPRSEQYF
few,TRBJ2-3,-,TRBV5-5,TGTGCCAGCAGCTTGGATGGCAGGGAGGAACAGTATTTT,CASSLDGREEQYF
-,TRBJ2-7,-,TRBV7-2,TGTGCCTGGAGTGTACTACCGATCTACGAGCAGTACTTC,CAWSVLPIYEQYF
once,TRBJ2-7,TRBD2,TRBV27,TGTGCCAGCAGTTTCACTAGCGGGAACCTCTACGAGCAGTACTTC,CASSFTSGNLYEQYF
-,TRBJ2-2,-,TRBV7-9,TGTGCCAGCAGCGAAGGGGCGAACACCGGGGAGCTGTTTTTT,CASSEGANTGELFF